These 21 T cell receptor beta chains were sequenced from one sample in a study of cytomegalovirus exposure and HLA in healthy donors. The primer mix had 60 Vbeta and 13 Jbeta primers. Generated by immunoSEQ multiplex PCR, the TCRdb table keeps only in-frame clones and is missing some. The table includes 120,000 to 150,000 clones, approximately 83% detected once. Sequences were obtained from PBMCs. Receptors were obtained from a man in his forties or fifties in good health and CMV-seropositive.

The chain has TRBV7-2 and TRBJ2-7; D is uncertain. The CDR3 has 16 residues. The V gene lost 2 bases and the J gene lost 2 bases, with 16 bases spanning the gap. Per germline, CDR1 SGHTA and CDR2 FQGNSA. CDR3 sequence reads: CASSLKPQVPTYEQYF. In nucleotides, the CDR3 is TGTGCCAGCAGCTTAAAGCCCCAGGTCCCCACCTACGAGCAGTACTTC.

The chain uses TRBV10-3 and TRBJ1-5; D is possibly TRBD1 (6 bases). V was clipped by 0 bases and J by 4 bases, with 10 bases between them. Germline V gives CDR1 ENHRY, CDR2 SYGVKD. The CDR3 totals 15 residues. The CDR3 loop is CAISESRQENQPQHF. CDR3 coding DNA: TGTGCCATCAGTGAGTCGAGACAGGAAAATCAGCCCCAGCATTTT.

The rearrangement joins TRBV6-6 to TRBJ2-5; D remains ambiguous. This CDR3 contains 12 residues. V lost 5 bases to trimming and J lost 5 bases, with 9 bases between them. Germline V gives CDR1 MNHNY, CDR2 SVGAGI (reference sequence). The CDR3 loop is CASSGWAETQYF. The CDR3 DNA reads TGTGCCAGCAGTGGATGGGCGGAGACCCAGTACTTC.

V usage is TRBV7-9 and J usage is TRBJ2-3, with 9 bases that match TRBD1. The V and J ends lost 5 bases and 3 bases, in that order; junction bases with no gene match: 6. The V gene's germline CDR1 is SEHNR and CDR2 FQNEAQ (reference sequence). This CDR3 contains 15 residues. CDR3 bases: TGTGCCAGCAGCCCACAGGGGGCGCAGACAGATACGCAGTATTTT. It codes for CASSPQGAQTDTQYF.

The chain employs TRBV30 and TRBJ2-7; D might be TRBD2 (6 bases). CDR1 and CDR2 (germline): GTSNPN, SVGIG (reference sequence). V was shortened by 7 bases and J by 7 bases, with 11 bases between the two germline ends. This CDR3 region has 10 residues. CDR3 bases: TGTGCCTCCCCGGGGGTTGAGCAGTACTTC. This encodes CASPGVEQYF.

This chain joins TRBV5-1 and TRBJ2-1; TRBD2 matches at 11 bases. The V gene end was trimmed by 4 bases and the J gene end by 6 bases; junction bases not matched to a gene: 15. Germline V CDR1 and CDR2: SGHRS, YFSETQ. CDR3 size: 18 residues. The CDR3 sequence: CASSLTFSGGAILNEQFF. CDR3 sequence (DNA): TGCGCCAGCAGCCTTACCTTTAGCGGGGGGGCCATCCTCAATGAGCAGTTCTTC.

This chain connects TRBV6-5 to TRBJ1-6; 7 bases are shared with TRBD1. The V and J ends lost 6 bases and 4 bases, in that order; junction bases with no gene match: 6. CDR1 and CDR2 from the germline V gene are MNHEY and SVGAGI. CDR3 size: 15 residues. CDR3 amino acids: CASSLDRLYNSPLHF. CDR3 nucleotides: TGTGCCAGCAGCCTGGACAGGCTGTATAATTCACCCCTCCACTTT.

This clone appeared a few times. The chain carries TRBV4-2 and TRBJ2-3; no clear D. The CDR3 is 14 residues long. Germline CDR1 is LGHNA and CDR2 is YNFKEQ. V shed 3 bases and J shed 4 bases, with 11 bases lying between them. The chain's CDR3 is CASSQSPFADTQYF. The CDR3 DNA reads TGTGCCAGCAGCCAGTCCCCGTTCGCAGATACGCAGTATTTT.

V and J are TRBV2 and TRBJ1-2, with D maybe TRBD1 (5 bases). The CDR3 runs to 12 residues. The germline V and J ends were trimmed by 6 bases and 6 bases, with 11 bases remaining between them. Germline lookup yields CDR1 SNHLY and CDR2 FYNNEI. CDR3 in amino acids: CASRRRADGYTF. The DNA of the CDR3 is TGTGCCAGCAGGCGCAGGGCCGATGGCTACACCTTC.

This clone has only one observation. The chain couples TRBV29-1 to TRBJ1-1; tentatively, D is TRBD1 (5 bases). V was clipped by 7 bases and J by 8 bases, with 29 bases between them. Germline V gives CDR1 SQVTM, CDR2 ANQGSEA. The CDR3 loop spans 16 amino acids. The CDR3 sequence is CSAGGAIRSFKGEAFF. The CDR3 DNA sequence: TGCAGCGCCGGAGGGGCGATTCGCTCATTCAAGGGGGAAGCTTTCTTT. Variable domain in full (rest from reference TRBV29-1 and TRBJ1-1): SAVISQKPSRDICQRGTSLTIQCQVDSQVTMMFWYRQQPGQSLTLIATANQGSEATYESGFVIDKFPISRPNLTFSTLTVSNMSPEDSSIYLCSAGGAIRSFKGEAFFGQGTRLTVV.

This clone was seen repeatedly, ten times or more. The rearrangement links TRBV19 to TRBJ2-1; 16 bases match TRBD2. Trimming removed 3 bases from V and 6 bases from J; junction bases left unmatched: 14. There are 20 residues in the CDR3. Germline V gives CDR1 LNHDA, CDR2 SQIVND (reference sequence). CDR3 residues: CASSISGLAGGPYQSNEQFF. The CDR3 nucleotides read TGTGCCAGTAGTATTTCGGGACTAGCGGGAGGGCCGTACCAATCCAATGAGCAGTTCTTC.

V usage is TRBV7-3 and J usage is TRBJ1-5; D unclear. V was trimmed by 1 base and J by 7 bases, leaving 8 bases between them. Germline loops: CDR1 SGHTA, CDR2 FQGTGA. This CDR3 comprises 13 residues. CDR3 amino acids: CASSLNGVQPQHF. As DNA, the CDR3 is TGTGCCAGCAGCTTAAACGGGGTCCAGCCCCAGCATTTT.

The chain recombines TRBV5-1 with TRBJ1-4; D is uncertain. CDR3 size: 15 residues. Trimming pared 1 base from V and 4 bases from J, leaving 11 bases between. Germline CDR1 is SGHRS and CDR2 is YFSETQ. CDR3 bases: TGCGCCAGCAGCTTGCCCAGGCAGATTAATGAAAAACTGTTTTTT. It encodes CASSLPRQINEKLFF.

The CDR3 DNA follows: TGTGCCAGCAGTTACTCTCGGGTCTCTGGAAACACCATATATTTT. Translation gives CASSYSRVSGNTIYF. This rearrangement joins TRBV6-5 to TRBJ1-3; D unclear. This CDR3 comprises 15 residues. V lost 0 bases, J lost 0 bases, and 6 bases lay in between. CDR1 is MNHEY, CDR2 SVGAGI, per germline.

J is TRBJ2-3 and V is TRBV9, with D perhaps TRBD1 (5 bases). From germline, CDR1 is SGDLS and CDR2 YYNGEE. The CDR3 sequence is 15 residues long. Trimming cost V 3 bases and J 4 bases, with 15 bases left between them. CDR3 nucleotides: TGTGCCAGCAGCGGCACATCCCTAGGGGCAGATACGCAGTATTTT. Translated: CASSGTSLGADTQYF.

This chain connects TRBV10-3 to TRBJ2-3, with 13 nucleotides matching TRBD2. Losses at the gene ends were 6 bases for V and 8 bases for J; bases not matched to a gene: 17. CDR1 is ENHRY, CDR2 SYGVKD, per germline. The CDR3 is made up of 18 amino acids. The chain's CDR3 is CAIRPGLAGSPSDGTQYF. CDR3 bases: TGTGCCATCAGGCCGGGACTAGCGGGGTCCCCTTCTGACGGTACGCAGTATTTT.

CDR3 DNA sequence: TGTGCCAGCAGCTTGGGACAGGGATCGCCTGAGCAGTACTTC. It is translated as CASSLGQGSPEQYF. V gene TRBV5-4 combines with J gene TRBJ2-7; TRBD1 matches at 7 bases. Unmatched junction bases numbered 7, after V lost 0 bases and J lost 7 bases. This CDR3 spans 14 amino acids. Germline assignment: CDR1 SGHNT and CDR2 YYREEE (reference sequence).

This clone appeared a few times. CDR3 protein: CASSEHRGLSGANVLTF. The CDR3 DNA reads as TGTGCCAGCAGTGAACACAGGGGGCTGTCCGGGGCCAACGTCCTGACTTTC. The chain joins TRBV6-1 to TRBJ2-6, with 9 bases aligning to TRBD1. The V segment lost 2 bases and the J segment 4 bases; nucleotides outside the gene matches: 6. CDR3 length equals 17 residues. In germline, CDR1 is MNHNS, CDR2 SASEGT.

This rearrangement joins TRBV19 to TRBJ2-7, with 7 bases lining up with TRBD2. Germline values: CDR1 LNHDA, CDR2 SQIVND (reference sequence). V gave up 5 bases and J gave up 3 bases; unmatched junction bases: 7. CDR3 length: 14 residues. CDR3 protein: CASSPWAGDYEQYF. The CDR3 bases are TGTGCCAGTAGTCCATGGGCGGGGGACTACGAGCAGTACTTC.

The V call is TRBV6-6, the J call TRBJ2-1; TRBD2 matches at 8 bases. Per the germline V gene, CDR1 is MNHNY and CDR2 is SVGAGI (reference sequence). The CDR3 length is 15 residues. Trimming took 6 bases from V and 5 from J; bases not matched to a gene: 9. CDR3 bases: TGTGCCAGCAGGCCGGGGGGGGGACCTGACAATGAGCAGTTCTTC. This codes for CASRPGGGPDNEQFF.

The chain employs TRBV4-1 and TRBJ1-5, with TRBD1 as a possible D gene (6 bases). The V and J ends lost 1 base and 2 bases respectively, with 15 bases between them. The CDR3 runs 17 residues. The germline gives CDR1 MGHRA, CDR2 YSYEKL. CDR3 loop: CASSQGAPGAGNQPQHF. The CDR3 nucleotides read TGCGCCAGCAGCCAAGGAGCCCCAGGGGCCGGCAATCAGCCCCAGCATTTT.